Listed below are T cell receptor beta chains from one sample, sequenced in a study of blood T cell repertoires in COVID-19. Measured with immunoSEQ multiplex PCR; TCRdb has only the in-frame clones, and not every one. The sample includes around 140,000 clones, roughly 84% seen only once; the top ten take roughly 4.8%. The specimen sequenced was peripheral blood. The receptors were sampled from a human donor in a cohort sampled during active COVID-19. CDR3s include the opening cysteine and the closing phenylalanine or tryptophan. Each record gives: J gene, D gene, V gene, clone size, CDR3 DNA, CDR3 protein. The D gene is left open where the match is weak. The listing skips clone size in some rows; elsewhere it reads once, few, many or a size class.

TRBJ2-3	.	TRBV5-4	.	TGTGCCAGCAGCTTCTATTCCAGCACAGATACGCAGTATTTT	CASSFYSSTDTQYF
TRBJ2-2	TRBD1	TRBV28	.	TGTGCCAGCAGCTTACCCGTGCTAAGACAGGGAATCCCCGGGGAGCTGTTTTTT	CASSLPVLRQGIPGELFF
TRBJ1-2	.	TRBV30	.	TGTGCCTGGAGTGTAATCGTTGATGGCTACACCTTC	CAWSVIVDGYTF
TRBJ2-1	.	TRBV7-8	.	TGTGCCAGCAGTCTGCAGGGAAACAATGAGCAGTTCTTC	CASSLQGNNEQFF
TRBJ1-1	.	TRBV7-3	.	TGTGCCAGCAGCCCCGGTCCTTTGAACACTGAAGCTTTCTTT	CASSPGPLNTEAFF
TRBJ1-4	TRBD1	TRBV5-6	few	TGTGCCAGCAGCAACCAGGGGGCCCTTGGGGAAAAACTGTTTTTT	CASSNQGALGEKLFF
TRBJ1-6	TRBD1	TRBV6-6	.	TGTGCCAGCAGTTACGGACAGGGGAATTCACCCCTCCACTTT	CASSYGQGNSPLHF
TRBJ2-1	.	TRBV24-1	.	TGTGCCACCAGTGATATAGGGCTAGCTGGATACAATGAGCAGTTCTTC	CATSDIGLAGYNEQFF
TRBJ2-2	.	TRBV29-1	few	TGCAGCGTTCGACTTTCTGCGGGGGAGCTGTTTTTT	CSVRLSAGELFF
TRBJ1-1	TRBD1	TRBV18	.	TGTGCCAGCTCCCCAGCCTCGGACAGGGATGAAGCTTTCTTT	CASSPASDRDEAFF
TRBJ1-3	TRBD1	TRBV12-3/TRBV12-4	.	TGTGCCAGTAACAGGGGGACTGGAAACACCATATATTTT	CASNRGTGNTIYF
TRBJ1-1	TRBD1	TRBV19	.	TGTGCCAGTAGGGAGGACAGGGATACTGAAGCTTTCTTT	CASREDRDTEAFF
TRBJ1-1	.	TRBV19	once	TGTGCCAGTAGGGCTACAGGGTTAGGGGAAGCTTTCTTT	CASRATGLGEAFF
TRBJ1-4	.	TRBV7-2	.	TGTGCCAGCAGCTTTCGAGGGTCTAATGAAAAACTGTTTTTT	CASSFRGSNEKLFF
TRBJ2-7	TRBD2	TRBV28	few	TGTGCCAGCACCCACCCGACTAGCGCTTCCTACGAGCAGTACTTC	CASTHPTSASYEQYF
TRBJ2-1	.	TRBV10-3	few	TGTGCCATCAGCGCGACTAGTATCTACAATGAGCAGTTCTTC	CAISATSIYNEQFF
TRBJ1-5	.	TRBV7-8	.	TGTGCCAGCAGCAGCTTGTCACAGGGAAGGATTAGCAATCAGCCTCAGCATTTT	CASSSLSQGRISNQPQHF
TRBJ1-3	.	TRBV29-1	.	TGCAGCGTTGAAAGGGGGACTGGAAACACCATATATTTT	CSVERGTGNTIYF
TRBJ1-1	.	TRBV19	.	TGTGCCAGTAGTGCCAGACAGGCCACTGAAGCTTTCTTT	CASSARQATEAFF